Given below is one T cell receptor (beta chain) in context. The assay was immunoSEQ multiplex PCR, and TCRdb's table has in-frame clones only and misses some. The sample carries a few hundred thousand clones, over 75% recorded once. Germline values: CDR1 LNHDA, CDR2 SQIVND (reference sequence). After removal of 10 bases from V and 1 base from J, the junction contained 7 bases not matched to a gene. This CDR3 has 16 amino acids. This specimen comes from a study of blood T cell repertoires in COVID-19. Study-wide background: The cDNA or gDNA used as material had been derived from T cells, B-cell-depleted T cells, or PBMCs.

Material for sequencing was peripheral blood. V and J are TRBV19 and TRBJ2-2; 12 bases are a match to TRBD2. This sequence was found in a woman in her sixties or seventies with COVID-19, enrolled during active disease. This CDR3 reads CAIPTSGGRNTGELFF. CDR3 in DNA: TGTGCCATCCCGACTAGCGGGGGTCGGAACACCGGGGAGCTGTTTTTT.